Reported below is one T cell receptor beta chain. Its specificity is not known. This entry comes from a study of vaccination effects on CD4 cells after COVID-19. The length of the CDR3 is 15 residues. The germline V gene encodes CDR1 LNHDA and CDR2 SQIVND (reference sequence). Trimming took off 0 bases at V and 5 bases at J, with 10 bases between the two ends. Sequencing followed a ViraFEST assay step that expanded antigen-specific CD4+ T cells with viral peptide pools. Culturing for about 9 days preceded CD4+ T cell isolation. Every participant took two doses of the BNT162b2 or mRNA-1273 vaccine. The data were produced by immunoSEQ multiplex PCR, yet TCRdb's version contains in-frame clones alone and is incomplete. The profile shows about 69,000 clones, roughly three quarters of them singletons.

This clonotype originated in a human donor who received a COVID-19 vaccine. This chain uses TRBV19 with TRBJ1-4, with D unclear. This material consisted of CD4+ T cells from PBMCs cultured with HCoV-OC43 spike peptides, taken after COVID-19 vaccination. Subset reported: HCoV-OC43 spike overlapping peptide pool stimulation. The CDR3 reads CASSIETGRNEKLFF. The CDR3 nucleotides are TGTGCCAGTAGTATAGAGACGGGGAGAAATGAAAAACTGTTTTTT.